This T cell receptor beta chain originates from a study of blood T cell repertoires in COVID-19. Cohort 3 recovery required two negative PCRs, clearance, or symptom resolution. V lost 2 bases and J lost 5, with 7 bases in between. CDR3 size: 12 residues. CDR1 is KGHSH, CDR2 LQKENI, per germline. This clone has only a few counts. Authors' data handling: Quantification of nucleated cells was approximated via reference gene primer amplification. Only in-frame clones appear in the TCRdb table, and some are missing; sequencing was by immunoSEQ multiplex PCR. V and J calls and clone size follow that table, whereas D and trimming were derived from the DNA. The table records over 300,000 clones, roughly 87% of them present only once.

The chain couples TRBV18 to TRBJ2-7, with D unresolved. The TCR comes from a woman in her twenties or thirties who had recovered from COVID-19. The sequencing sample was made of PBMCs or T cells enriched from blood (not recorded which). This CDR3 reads CASSPKTNEQYF. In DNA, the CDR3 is TGTGCCAGCTCACCAAAAACAAACGAGCAGTACTTC.